Shown below are 21 T cell receptor beta chains from a single sample sequenced in a study of cytomegalovirus exposure and HLA in healthy donors. A multiplex PCR was run with 60 Vbeta primers and 13 Jbeta primers. The repertoire was sequenced with immunoSEQ multiplex PCR; TCRdb's copy has only in-frame clones and lacks some. The table shows approximately 98,000 clones, with more than 60% occurring only once. Material for sequencing was PBMCs. The source of these receptors is a man in his late teens or twenties in good health and CMV-seropositive.

V and J are TRBV10-3 and TRBJ2-1; 11 bases align to TRBD2. This CDR3 is built from 16 residues. Per the germline V gene, CDR1 is ENHRY and CDR2 is SYGVKD. With 2 bases clipped from V and 2 bases from J, the junction kept 2 bases outside the gene matches. The chain's CDR3 is CAISEPGLAAYNEQFF. As DNA, the CDR3 is TGTGCCATCAGTGAGCCGGGACTAGCGGCCTACAATGAGCAGTTCTTC.

The genes are TRBV7-9 and TRBJ1-2; D not certain. The CDR3 runs to 14 residues. Germline assignment: CDR1 SEHNR and CDR2 FQNEAQ (reference sequence). The V and J ends lost 5 bases and 4 bases respectively, with 14 bases between them. The CDR3 DNA sequence: TGTGCCAGCAGCCCCGAACCCCTGAGCTATGGCTACACCTTC. It translates to CASSPEPLSYGYTF.

V is TRBV18 and J is TRBJ1-2; unclear D gene. The CDR3 totals 12 residues. Trimming removed 3 bases from V and 3 bases from J, with 5 bases in between. Germline CDR1 KGHSH, CDR2 LQKENI. Here the CDR3 DNA reads TGTGCCAGCTCACCCACAGACTATGGCTACACCTTC. Protein: CASSPTDYGYTF. Full variable domain (outside the CDR3, taken from reference TRBV18 and TRBJ1-2): NAGVMQNPRHLVRRRGQEARLRCSPMKGHSHVYWYRQLPEEGLKFMVYLQKENIIDESGMPKERFSAEFPKEGPSILRIQQVVRGDSAAYFCASSPTDYGYTFGSGTRLTVV.

The rearrangement uses TRBV6-1 and TRBJ2-5; weak D call: TRBD2 (6 bases). The CDR3 runs 13 residues. V gave up 3 bases and J gave up 9 bases, with 14 bases separating them. Germline-derived CDR1 and CDR2 are MNHNS and SASEGT. The CDR3 DNA follows: TGTGCCAGCAGTGATGGGGTGGGGGGATCCCAGTACTTC. Translation: CASSDGVGGSQYF.

The genes are TRBV27 and TRBJ1-6; 7 positions agree with TRBD1. The CDR3 contains 15 residues. CDR1 and CDR2 (germline): MNHEY, SMNVEV (reference sequence). The ends lost 2 bases at V and 6 bases at J; junction bases unmatched: 4. The CDR3 DNA reads as TGTGCCAGCAGTTTAGAGGGGGCTATTAATTCACCCCTCCACTTT. Translation: CASSLEGAINSPLHF.

This clone showed up just a few times. The chain has TRBV5-5 and TRBJ2-2; a possible D gene is TRBD1 (6 bases). Trimming removed 1 base from V and 13 bases from J, with 20 bases in between. Germline V gene lookup returns CDR1 SGHKS and CDR2 YYEKEE (reference sequence). CDR3 length: 15 amino acids. The CDR3 DNA is TGTGCCAGCAGCTTGTTCCAGGGGACACCGGTCGGGCTGTTTTTT. It translates to CASSLFQGTPVGLFF.

This chain links TRBV19 with TRBJ1-1; tentatively, D is TRBD1 (5 bases). V lost 3 bases to trimming and J lost 2 bases, with 10 bases between them. The CDR3 length is 14 residues. Germline V gene lookup returns CDR1 LNHDA and CDR2 SQIVND (reference sequence). The CDR3 is CASSIPGINTEAFF. In DNA, the CDR3 is TGTGCCAGTAGTATCCCAGGGATTAACACTGAAGCTTTCTTT.

This chain uses TRBV5-1 with TRBJ2-1, with 8 nucleotides matching TRBD1. The CDR3 totals 16 residues. V was clipped by 7 bases and J by 2 bases; unmatched bases: 11. Germline loops: CDR1 SGHRS, CDR2 YFSETQ. Here the CDR3 DNA reads TGCGCCAGCGCGACTGGAGGGACAGGCCCCTACAATGAGCAGTTCTTC. Its protein is CASATGGTGPYNEQFF.

The gene calls are TRBV18 and TRBJ2-3; possible D gene TRBD1, 5 bases. The germline gives CDR1 KGHSH, CDR2 LQKENI. This CDR3 has 13 amino acids. The V end was cut by 3 bases, the J end by 4 bases, with 8 bases between. The CDR3 spells CASSPQGSDTQYF. CDR3 DNA sequence: TGTGCCAGCTCACCCCAGGGTTCAGATACGCAGTATTTT.

This clone was counted only a few times. V gene TRBV11-1 combines with J gene TRBJ1-1; 10 bases match TRBD1. Trimming removed 1 base from V and 4 bases from J; junction bases left unmatched: 3. The CDR3 consists of 15 residues. Looked up from germline, CDR1 is SGHAT and CDR2 is FQDESV (reference sequence). CDR3: CASSLVRTGGTEAFF. In DNA, the CDR3 is TGTGCCAGCAGCTTAGTCCGGACAGGGGGCACTGAAGCTTTCTTT.

This rearrangement joins TRBV6-1 to TRBJ1-2; 7 bases are shared with TRBD1. The CDR3 is 14 residues long. V dropped 6 bases and J dropped 4; count of bases not matched to a gene: 8. CDR1 is MNHNS, CDR2 SASEGT, per germline. The DNA for the CDR3 is TGTGCCAGCAGCCCGACAGGGACAGTCTATGGCTACACCTTC. Protein: CASSPTGTVYGYTF.

This chain joins TRBV5-5 and TRBJ1-3; possible D gene TRBD1, 5 bases. The germline V gene encodes CDR1 SGHKS and CDR2 YYEKEE (reference sequence). The CDR3 contains 15 residues. V was pared by 6 bases and J by 2 bases, with 15 bases between. CDR3 in amino acids: CASNPGGGTGNTIYF. CDR3 coding DNA: TGTGCCAGCAACCCGGGCGGGGGGACTGGAAACACCATATATTTT. The full variable domain, completed using reference TRBV5-5 and TRBJ1-3, is DAGVTQSPTHLIKTRGQQVTLRCSPISGHKSVSWYQQVLGQGPQFIFQYYEKEERGRGNFPDRFSARQFPNYSSELNVNALLLGDSALYLCASNPGGGTGNTIYFGEGSWLTVV.

This clone has a handful of counts. This chain uses TRBV28 with TRBJ2-7; perhaps TRBD1 as D (6 bases). Germline lookup yields CDR1 MDHEN and CDR2 SYDVKM. V gave up 6 bases and J gave up 2 bases, with 14 bases separating them. The CDR3 length is 14 residues. The CDR3, as DNA: TGTGCCAGCAGCTACTTACAGGGTCCCTACGAGCAGTACTTC. This gives the protein CASSYLQGPYEQYF.

This clone was counted a single time. This chain joins TRBV5-1 and TRBJ1-3, with no clear D. The CDR3 runs to 15 residues. The germline V gene has CDR1 SGHRS and CDR2 YFSETQ. V lost 3 bases to trimming and J lost 0 bases, with 10 bases between them. In DNA, the CDR3 is TGCGCCAGCAGCTCCGGCGGGTTCTCTGGAAACACCATATATTTT. This translates into CASSSGGFSGNTIYF.

The V and J genes are TRBV7-3 and TRBJ2-1, with unresolved D. The CDR3 is 15 residues long. Germline CDR1 reads SGHTA; CDR2 reads FQGTGA. V lost 5 bases, J lost 3 bases, and 14 bases lay in between. CDR3 region: CASSPDGGDYNEQFF. The CDR3 DNA reads as TGTGCCAGCAGCCCTGACGGCGGCGACTACAATGAGCAGTTCTTC.

CDR3 amino acids: CASSQAPGTGTFMANTEAFF. In nucleotides, the CDR3 is TGTGCCAGCAGCCAAGCACCCGGGACAGGGACTTTCATGGCGAACACTGAAGCTTTCTTT. V usage is TRBV4-2 and J usage is TRBJ1-1, with 9 nucleotides matching TRBD1. The CDR3 has 20 residues. J gave up 1 base and V 1 base, and 16 bases lay outside the gene matches. CDR1 LGHNA and CDR2 YNFKEQ come from the germline V gene.

The V call is TRBV2, the J call TRBJ1-5, with 7 bases fitting TRBD1. V was pared by 2 bases and J by 7 bases, with 5 bases of the junction left unmatched. This CDR3 contains 14 residues. The germline V gene has CDR1 SNHLY and CDR2 FYNNEI. CDR3 DNA: TGTGCCAGCAGTGAAAAGCGACAGGGCCAGCCCCAGCATTTT. Its protein is CASSEKRQGQPQHF.

The rearrangement uses TRBV10-1 and TRBJ1-5, with D maybe TRBD1 (6 bases). V dropped 4 bases and J dropped 5 bases, with 6 bases sitting between them. CDR3 length: 12 residues. CDR1 and CDR2 (germline): WNHNN, SYGVQD (reference sequence). CDR3 bases: TGCGCCAGCAGTGCAGGGGATCAGCCCCAGCATTTT. It specifies CASSAGDQPQHF.

J is TRBJ2-7 and V is TRBV11-2, with TRBD2 as a possible D gene (6 bases). The CDR3 loop spans 14 amino acids. Trimming removed 5 bases from V and 3 bases from J, with 14 bases in between. CDR1 is SGHAT and CDR2 is FQNNGV in the germline V gene. CDR3: CASSLGTSGYEQYF. The CDR3 bases are TGTGCCAGCAGCCTCGGGACTTCAGGCTACGAGCAGTACTTC. The entire variable domain, with the rest obtained from reference TRBV11-2 and TRBJ2-7, is as follows: EAGVAQSPRYKIIEKRQSVAFWCNPISGHATLYWYQQILGQGPKLLIQFQNNGVVDDSQLPKDRFSAERLKGVDSTLKIQPAKLEDSAVYLCASSLGTSGYEQYFGPGTRLTVT.

This clone was detected only a few times. V usage is TRBV18 and J usage is TRBJ2-7; 9 nucleotides align to TRBD2. The CDR3 contains 16 residues. V shed 2 bases, J shed 1 base, and the junction held 6 bases outside the gene matches. Germline lookup yields CDR1 KGHSH and CDR2 LQKENI. The CDR3 DNA follows: TGTGCCAGCTCACCAGGGGGTAGCGGGGGTTCCTACGAGCAGTACTTC. This translates into CASSPGGSGGSYEQYF.

The chain is built from TRBV28 and TRBJ2-1; a weak D match, TRBD2 (6 bases). Germline-derived CDR1 and CDR2 are MDHEN and SYDVKM. The CDR3 length is 14 residues. V lost 4 bases, J lost 7 bases, and 14 bases lay in between. The CDR3 loop is CASSWGGALNEQFF. Written as DNA, the CDR3 is TGTGCCAGCAGTTGGGGCGGGGCCTTAAATGAGCAGTTCTTC.